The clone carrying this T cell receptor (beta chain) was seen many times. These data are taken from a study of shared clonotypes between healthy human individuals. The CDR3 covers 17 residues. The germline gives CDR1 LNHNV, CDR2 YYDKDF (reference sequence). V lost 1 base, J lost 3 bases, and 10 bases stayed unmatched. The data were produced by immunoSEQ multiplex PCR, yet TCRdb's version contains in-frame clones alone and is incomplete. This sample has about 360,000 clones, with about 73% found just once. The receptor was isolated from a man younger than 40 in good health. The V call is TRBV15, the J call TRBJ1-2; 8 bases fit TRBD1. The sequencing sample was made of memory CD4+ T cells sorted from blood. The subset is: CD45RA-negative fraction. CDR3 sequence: CATSRGTGSHLDYGYTF. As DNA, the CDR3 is TGTGCCACCAGCAGAGGGACAGGGAGTCACCTCGACTATGGCTACACCTTC.